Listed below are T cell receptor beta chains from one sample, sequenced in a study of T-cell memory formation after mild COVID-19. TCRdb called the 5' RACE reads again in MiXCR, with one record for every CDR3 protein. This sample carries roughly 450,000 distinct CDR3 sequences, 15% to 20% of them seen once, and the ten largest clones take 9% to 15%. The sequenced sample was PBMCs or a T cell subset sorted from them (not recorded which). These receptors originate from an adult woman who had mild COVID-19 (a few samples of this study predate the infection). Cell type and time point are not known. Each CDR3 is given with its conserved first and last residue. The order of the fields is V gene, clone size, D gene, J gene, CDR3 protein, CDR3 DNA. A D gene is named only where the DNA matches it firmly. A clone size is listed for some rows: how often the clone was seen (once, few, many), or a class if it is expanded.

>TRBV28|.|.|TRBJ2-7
CASSFGGLVGQYF
TGTGCCAGCAGTTTCGGCGGTCTTGTGGGGCAGTACTTC
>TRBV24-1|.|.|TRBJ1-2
CATSVTANYGYTF
TGTGCCACCAGCGTGACGGCTAACTATGGCTACACCTTC
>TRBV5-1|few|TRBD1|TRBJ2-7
CASSIRDRTYEQYF
TGCGCCAGCAGCATCCGGGACAGAACCTACGAGCAGTACTTC
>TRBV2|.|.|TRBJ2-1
CASPLDETRSVQFF
TGTGCCAGCCCACTAGATGAGACCCGTTCAGTGCAGTTCTTC
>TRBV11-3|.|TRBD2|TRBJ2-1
CASSFSGSSDPFF
TGTGCCAGCAGCTTTAGCGGGAGCAGCGATCCGTTCTTC
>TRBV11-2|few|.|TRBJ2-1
CASSLDQVGEQFF
TGTGCCAGCAGCTTAGATCAGGTGGGCGAGCAGTTCTTC
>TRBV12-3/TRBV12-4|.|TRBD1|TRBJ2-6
CASARAGGVSGANVLTF
TGTGCCAGCGCTAGGGCAGGGGGCGTCTCTGGGGCCAACGTCCTGACTTTC
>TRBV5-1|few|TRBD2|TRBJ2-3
CASSPFPGLSTDTQYF
TGCGCCAGCAGCCCATTCCCGGGACTAAGCACAGATACGCAGTATTTT
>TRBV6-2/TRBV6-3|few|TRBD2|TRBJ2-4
CASRVGAGAKNIQYF
TGTGCCAGCCGAGTCGGAGCGGGAGCTAAAAACATTCAGTACTTC
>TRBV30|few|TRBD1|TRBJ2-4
CAWSVQGPQYF
TGTGCCTGGAGTGTACAGGGGCCTCAGTACTTC
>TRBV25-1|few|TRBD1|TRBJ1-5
CASSGGTVYSNQPQHF
TGTGCCAGCAGTGGCGGGACAGTTTATAGCAATCAGCCCCAGCATTTT
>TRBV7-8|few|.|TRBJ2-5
CASSPGLLGTQYF
TGTGCCAGCAGCCCGGGACTCCTAGGGACCCAGTACTTC
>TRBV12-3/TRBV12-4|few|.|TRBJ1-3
CASSSGSLGNTIYF
TGTGCCAGCAGTTCAGGCTCCTTAGGAAACACCATATATTTT
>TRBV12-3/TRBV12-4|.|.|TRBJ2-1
CASSSLQAQEQFF
TGTGCCAGCAGTTCGCTACAGGCCCAAGAGCAGTTCTTC
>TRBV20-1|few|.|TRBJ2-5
CSALKEGAGETQYF
TGCAGTGCTCTGAAGGAGGGGGCGGGGGAGACCCAGTACTTC
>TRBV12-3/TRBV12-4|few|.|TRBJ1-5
CASSLAGGRRQPQHF
TGTGCCAGCAGTTTAGCCGGGGGCAGGAGACAGCCCCAGCATTTT
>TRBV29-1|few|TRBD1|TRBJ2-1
CSAADRAYNEQFF
TGCAGCGCCGCGGACAGGGCCTACAATGAGCAGTTCTTC
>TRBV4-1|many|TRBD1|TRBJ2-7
CASSQGWGQGALEQYF
TGCGCCAGCAGCCAAGGTTGGGGACAGGGGGCACTTGAGCAGTACTTC
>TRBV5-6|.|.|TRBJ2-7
CASSARGRYEQYF
TGTGCCAGCAGCGCGAGGGGACGATACGAGCAGTACTTC
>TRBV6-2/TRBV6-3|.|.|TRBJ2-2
CASRSRTGELFF
TGTGCCAGCAGATCAAGGACCGGGGAGCTGTTTTTT
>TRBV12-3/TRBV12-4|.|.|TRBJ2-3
CASSLLVPDTQYF
TGTGCCAGCAGTTTACTGGTCCCAGATACGCAGTATTTT
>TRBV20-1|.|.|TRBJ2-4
CSARDRETIAKNIQYF
TGCAGTGCTAGAGATCGAGAGACAATAGCCAAAAACATTCAGTACTTC
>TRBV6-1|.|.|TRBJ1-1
CASSGRGVTEAFF
TGTGCCAGCAGTGGACGGGGGGTTACTGAAGCTTTCTTT
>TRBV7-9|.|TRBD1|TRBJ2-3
CASSSWDRGRADTQYF
TGTGCCAGCAGCTCCTGGGACAGGGGCAGGGCAGATACGCAGTATTTT
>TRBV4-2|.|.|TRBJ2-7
CASSPGTPPGEEQYF
TGTGCCAGCAGCCCGGGGACGCCCCCGGGTGAAGAGCAGTACTTC
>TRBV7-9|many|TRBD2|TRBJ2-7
CASSFGLAGSYEQYF
TGTGCCAGCAGTTTCGGACTAGCGGGATCCTACGAGCAGTACTTC
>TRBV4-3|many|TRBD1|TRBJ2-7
CASSQVQGARWEQYF
TGCGCCAGCAGCCAAGTCCAGGGGGCTAGGTGGGAGCAGTACTTC
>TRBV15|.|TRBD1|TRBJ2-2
CATTTGDGTGELFF
TGTGCCACCACCACAGGGGACGGCACCGGGGAGCTGTTTTTT
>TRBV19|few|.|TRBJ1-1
CASSTWTELNTEAFF
TGTGCCAGTAGTACCTGGACAGAATTGAACACTGAAGCTTTCTTT
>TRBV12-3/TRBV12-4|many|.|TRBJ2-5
CASSLSGGKETQYF
TGTGCCAGCAGTTTGTCGGGGGGCAAAGAGACCCAGTACTTC
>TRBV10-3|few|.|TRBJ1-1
CAIKGGGDLTEAFF
TGTGCCATCAAAGGAGGAGGGGATCTGACTGAAGCTTTCTTT
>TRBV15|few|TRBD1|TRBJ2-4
CATSRDYWGQGASKNIQYF
TGTGCCACCAGCAGAGATTATTGGGGACAGGGGGCATCCAAAAACATTCAGTACTTC
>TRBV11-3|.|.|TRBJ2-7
CASSLVFHEQYF
TGTGCCAGCAGCTTAGTATTTCACGAGCAGTACTTC
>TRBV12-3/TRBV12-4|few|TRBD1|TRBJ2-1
CASSLAQWTGEGNEQFF
TGTGCCAGCAGTTTAGCGCAGTGGACAGGGGAGGGCAATGAGCAGTTCTTC
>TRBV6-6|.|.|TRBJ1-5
CASSYIAGHSNQPQHF
TGTGCCAGCAGTTATATCGCAGGACATAGCAATCAGCCCCAGCATTTT
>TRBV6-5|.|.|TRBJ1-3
CAALPGAGNTIYF
TGTGCCGCCCTGCCAGGAGCTGGAAACACCATATATTTT
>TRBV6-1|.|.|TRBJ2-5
CASNLPGARGETQYF
TGTGCCAGCAATTTACCCGGAGCGAGGGGAGAGACCCAGTACTTC
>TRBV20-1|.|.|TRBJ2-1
CSAIPDGEAYNEQFF
TGCAGTGCTATCCCCGACGGTGAGGCCTACAATGAGCAGTTCTTC
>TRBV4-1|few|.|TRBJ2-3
CASSRYLRTVKGDTQYF
TGCGCCAGCAGCCGATACTTGCGGACTGTCAAGGGAGATACGCAGTATTTT
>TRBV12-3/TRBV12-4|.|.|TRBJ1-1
CASRAGLGNTEAFF
TGTGCCAGCAGGGCAGGGCTGGGAAACACTGAAGCTTTCTTT
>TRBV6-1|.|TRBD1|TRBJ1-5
CASSGTRDRTQPQHF
TGTGCCAGCAGTGGAACCCGGGACAGAACCCAGCCCCAGCATTTT